The T cell receptor (beta chain) described here comes from a study of T-cell memory formation after mild COVID-19. General study points: Contracting clones from day 15 to 85 showed balanced CD4/CD8; later expanders favored CD4+.

Comment on this clonotype: The target antigen is unknown.

The 5'RACE method, run with constant-segment primers, produced TCR alpha and TCR beta cDNA libraries (carrying sample barcodes and UMIs). TCRdb used MiXCR to reprocess the 5' RACE reads, holding one entry per CDR3 protein. Of under 700,000 distinct CDR3 sequences in the sample, around 21% were seen once. Sequenced material: PBMCs or a T cell subset sorted from them (not recorded which). This sequence originates from an adult woman who had mild COVID-19 (a few samples of this study predate the infection). Cell type and time point are not known.

DNA of the CDR3: TGTGCCAGCAGCCCAAAGGGACAGGTATCAGAGACCCAGTACTTC. Amino acids: CASSPKGQVSETQYF. This chain joins TRBV7-9 and TRBJ2-5, with 8 nucleotides matching TRBD1. CDR1 SEHNR and CDR2 FQNEAQ come from the germline V gene (reference sequence). V was pared by 5 bases and J by 4 bases, with 9 bases of the junction left unmatched. The CDR3 sequence is 15 residues long.